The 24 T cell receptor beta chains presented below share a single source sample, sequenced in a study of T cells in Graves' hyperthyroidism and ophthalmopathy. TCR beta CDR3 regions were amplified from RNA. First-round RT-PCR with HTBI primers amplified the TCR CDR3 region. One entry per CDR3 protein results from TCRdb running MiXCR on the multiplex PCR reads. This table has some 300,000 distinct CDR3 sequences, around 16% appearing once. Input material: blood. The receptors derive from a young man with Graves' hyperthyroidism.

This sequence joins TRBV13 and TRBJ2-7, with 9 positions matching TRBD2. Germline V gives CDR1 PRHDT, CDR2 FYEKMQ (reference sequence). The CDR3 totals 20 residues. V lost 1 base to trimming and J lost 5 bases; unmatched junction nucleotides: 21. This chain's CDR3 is CASSLEGSAKGGRDINEQYF. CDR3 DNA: TGTGCCAGCAGCTTAGAGGGGAGTGCGAAGGGCGGGAGGGATATCAACGAGCAGTACTTC.

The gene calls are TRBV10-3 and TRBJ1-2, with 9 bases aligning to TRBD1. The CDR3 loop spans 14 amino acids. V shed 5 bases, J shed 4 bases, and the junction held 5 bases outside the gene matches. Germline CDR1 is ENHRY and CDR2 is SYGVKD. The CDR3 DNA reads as TGTGCCATCAGTTTACAGGGGGCCGGCTATGGCTACACCTTC. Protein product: CAISLQGAGYGYTF.

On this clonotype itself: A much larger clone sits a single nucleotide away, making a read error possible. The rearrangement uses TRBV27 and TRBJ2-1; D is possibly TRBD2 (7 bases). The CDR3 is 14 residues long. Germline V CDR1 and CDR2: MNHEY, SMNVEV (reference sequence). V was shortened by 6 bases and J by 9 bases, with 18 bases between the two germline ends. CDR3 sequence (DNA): TGTGCCAGCAGGAGAGGGGGAGGGTCTAGTGAGCAGTTCTTC. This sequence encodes CASRRGGGSSEQFF.

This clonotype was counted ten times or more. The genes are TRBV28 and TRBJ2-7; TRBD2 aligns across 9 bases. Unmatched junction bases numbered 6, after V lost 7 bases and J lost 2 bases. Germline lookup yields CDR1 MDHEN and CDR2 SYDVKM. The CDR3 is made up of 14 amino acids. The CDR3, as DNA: TGTGCCAGCATGCTGACTAGCGGAGCCTACGAGCAGTACTTC. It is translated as CASMLTSGAYEQYF.

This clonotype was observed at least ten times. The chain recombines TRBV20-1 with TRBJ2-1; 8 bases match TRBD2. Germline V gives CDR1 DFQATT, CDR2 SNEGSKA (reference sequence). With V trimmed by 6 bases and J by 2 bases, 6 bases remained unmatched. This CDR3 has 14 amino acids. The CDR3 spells CSASPGGTYNEQFF. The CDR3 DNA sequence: TGCAGTGCCTCACCGGGAGGGACCTACAATGAGCAGTTCTTC.

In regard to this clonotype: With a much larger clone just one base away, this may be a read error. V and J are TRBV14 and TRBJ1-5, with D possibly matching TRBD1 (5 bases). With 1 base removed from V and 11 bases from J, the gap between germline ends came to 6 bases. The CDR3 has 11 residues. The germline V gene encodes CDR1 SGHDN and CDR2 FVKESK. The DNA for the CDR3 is TGTGCCAGCAGCCAAGGGGGGACCCAGCATTTT. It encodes CASSQGGTQHF.

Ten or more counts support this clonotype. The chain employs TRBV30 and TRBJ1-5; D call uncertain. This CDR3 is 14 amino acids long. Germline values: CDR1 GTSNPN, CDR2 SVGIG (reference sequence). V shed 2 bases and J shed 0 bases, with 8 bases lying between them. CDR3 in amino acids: CAWSLQGSNQPQHF. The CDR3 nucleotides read TGTGCCTGGAGTCTACAAGGTAGCAATCAGCCCCAGCATTTT.

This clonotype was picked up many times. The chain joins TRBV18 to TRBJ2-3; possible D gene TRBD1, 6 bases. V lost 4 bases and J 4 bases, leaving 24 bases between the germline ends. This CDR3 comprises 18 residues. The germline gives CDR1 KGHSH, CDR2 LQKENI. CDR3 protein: CASSRYRDNPLFADTQYF. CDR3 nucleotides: TGTGCCAGCTCACGATACAGGGATAATCCCCTTTTTGCAGATACGCAGTATTTT.

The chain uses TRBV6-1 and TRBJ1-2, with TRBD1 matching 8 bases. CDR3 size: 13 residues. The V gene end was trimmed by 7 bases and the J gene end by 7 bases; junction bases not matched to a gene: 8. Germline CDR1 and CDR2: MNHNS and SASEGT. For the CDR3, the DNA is TGTGCCAGCAATATAGACAGGGGCGGTGGCTACACCTTC. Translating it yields CASNIDRGGGYTF.

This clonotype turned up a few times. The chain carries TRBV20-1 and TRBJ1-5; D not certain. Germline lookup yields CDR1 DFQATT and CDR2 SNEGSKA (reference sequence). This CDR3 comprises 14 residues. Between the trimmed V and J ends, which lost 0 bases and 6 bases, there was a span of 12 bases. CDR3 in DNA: TGCAGTGCTAGAGAAGGTTCGGCCAGTCAGCCCCAGCATTTT. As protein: CSAREGSASQPQHF.

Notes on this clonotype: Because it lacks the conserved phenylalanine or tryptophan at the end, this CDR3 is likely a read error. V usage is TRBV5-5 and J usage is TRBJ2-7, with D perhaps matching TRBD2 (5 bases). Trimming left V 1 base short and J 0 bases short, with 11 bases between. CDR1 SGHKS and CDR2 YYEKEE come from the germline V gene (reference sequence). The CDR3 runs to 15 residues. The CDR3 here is CASSLRSGSSYEQYC. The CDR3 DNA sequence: TGTGCCAGCAGCTTGCGGTCGGGAAGCTCCTACGAGCAGTACTGC.

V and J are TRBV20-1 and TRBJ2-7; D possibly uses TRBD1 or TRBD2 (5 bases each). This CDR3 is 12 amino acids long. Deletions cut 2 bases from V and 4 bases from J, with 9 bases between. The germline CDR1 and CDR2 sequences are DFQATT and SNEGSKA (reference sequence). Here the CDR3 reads CSARRGGYEQYF. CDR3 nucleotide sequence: TGCAGTGCTAGACGGGGCGGTTACGAGCAGTACTTC.

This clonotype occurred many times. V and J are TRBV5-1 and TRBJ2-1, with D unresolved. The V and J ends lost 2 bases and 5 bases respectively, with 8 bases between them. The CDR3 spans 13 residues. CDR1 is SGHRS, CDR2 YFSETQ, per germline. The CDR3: CASSFAVDNEQFF. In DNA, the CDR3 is TGCGCCAGCAGCTTTGCAGTAGACAATGAGCAGTTCTTC.

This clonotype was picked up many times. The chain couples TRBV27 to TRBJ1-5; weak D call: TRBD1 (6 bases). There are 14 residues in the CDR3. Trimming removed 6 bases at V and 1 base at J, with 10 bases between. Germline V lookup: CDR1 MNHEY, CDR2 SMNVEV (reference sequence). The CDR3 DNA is TGTGCCAGCAGCCCCGGACAGAGCAATCAGCCCCAGCATTTT. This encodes CASSPGQSNQPQHF.

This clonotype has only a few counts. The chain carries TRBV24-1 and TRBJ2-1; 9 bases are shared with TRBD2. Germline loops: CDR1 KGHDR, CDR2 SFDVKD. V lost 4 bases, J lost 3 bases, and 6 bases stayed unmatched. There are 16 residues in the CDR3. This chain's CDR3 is CATSDPTLAGYNEQFF. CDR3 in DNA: TGTGCCACCAGTGACCCCACACTAGCGGGCTACAATGAGCAGTTCTTC.

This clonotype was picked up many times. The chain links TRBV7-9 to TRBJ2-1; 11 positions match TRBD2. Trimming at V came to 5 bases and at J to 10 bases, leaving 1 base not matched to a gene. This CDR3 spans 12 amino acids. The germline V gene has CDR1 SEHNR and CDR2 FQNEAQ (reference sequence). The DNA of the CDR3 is TGTGCCAGCAGCAGACTAGCGGGAGAGCAGTTCTTC. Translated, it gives CASSRLAGEQFF.

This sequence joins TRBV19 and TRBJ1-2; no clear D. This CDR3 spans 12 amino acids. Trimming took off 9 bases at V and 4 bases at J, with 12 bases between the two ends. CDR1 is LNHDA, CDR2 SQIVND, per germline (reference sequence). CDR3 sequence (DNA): TGTGCCAGCAAGGCTTCGGGCTATGGCTACACCTTC. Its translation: CASKASGYGYTF.

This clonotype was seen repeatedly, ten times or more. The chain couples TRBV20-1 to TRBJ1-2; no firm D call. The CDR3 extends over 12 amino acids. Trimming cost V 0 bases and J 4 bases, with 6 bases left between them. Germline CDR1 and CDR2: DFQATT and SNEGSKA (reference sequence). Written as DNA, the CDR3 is TGCAGTGCTAGAGATGGAGCCTATGGCTACACCTTC. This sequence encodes CSARDGAYGYTF.

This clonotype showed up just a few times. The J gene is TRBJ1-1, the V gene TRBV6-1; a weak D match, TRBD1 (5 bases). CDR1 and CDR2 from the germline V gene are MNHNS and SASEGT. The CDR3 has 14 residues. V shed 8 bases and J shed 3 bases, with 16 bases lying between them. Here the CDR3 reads CASRGVLGYTEAFF. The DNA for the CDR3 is TGTGCCAGCCGGGGGGTGTTGGGGTACACTGAAGCTTTCTTT.

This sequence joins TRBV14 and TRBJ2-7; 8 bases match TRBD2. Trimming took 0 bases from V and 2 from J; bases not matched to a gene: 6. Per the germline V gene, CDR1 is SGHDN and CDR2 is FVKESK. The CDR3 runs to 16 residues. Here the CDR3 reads CASSQEGAGETYEQYF. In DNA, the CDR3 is TGTGCCAGCAGCCAAGAAGGAGCGGGAGAAACCTACGAGCAGTACTTC. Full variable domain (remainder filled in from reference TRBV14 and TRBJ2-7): EAGVTQFPSHSVIEKGQTVTLRCDPISGHDNLYWYRRVMGKEIKFLLHFVKESKQDESGMPNNRFLAERTGGTYSTLKVQPAELEDSGVYFCASSQEGAGETYEQYFGPGTRLTVT.

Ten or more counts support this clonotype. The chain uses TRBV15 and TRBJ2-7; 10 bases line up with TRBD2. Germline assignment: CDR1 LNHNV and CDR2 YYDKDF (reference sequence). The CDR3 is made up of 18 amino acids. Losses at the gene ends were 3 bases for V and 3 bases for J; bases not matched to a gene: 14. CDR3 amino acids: CATSRDLGSPSGSYEQYF. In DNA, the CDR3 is TGTGCCACCAGCAGGGACTTGGGAAGCCCTAGCGGGAGCTACGAGCAGTACTTC.

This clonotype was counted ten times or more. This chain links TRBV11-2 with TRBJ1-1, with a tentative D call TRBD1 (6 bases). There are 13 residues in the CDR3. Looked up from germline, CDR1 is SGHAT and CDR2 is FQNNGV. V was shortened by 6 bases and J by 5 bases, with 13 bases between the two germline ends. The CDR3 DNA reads TGTGCCAGCAGAAGGGGGGGGGGGACTGAAGCTTTCTTT. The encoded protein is CASRRGGGTEAFF.

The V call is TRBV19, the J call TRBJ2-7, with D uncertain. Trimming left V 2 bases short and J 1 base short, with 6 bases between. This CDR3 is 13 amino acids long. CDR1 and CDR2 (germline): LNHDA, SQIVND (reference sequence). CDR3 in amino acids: CASSIFGSYEQYF. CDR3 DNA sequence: TGTGCCAGTAGTATATTCGGATCCTACGAGCAGTACTTC. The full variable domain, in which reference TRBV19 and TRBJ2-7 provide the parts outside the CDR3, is DGGITQSPKYLFRKEGQNVTLSCEQNLNHDAMYWYRQDPGQGLRLIYYSQIVNDFQKGDIAEGYSVSREKKESFPLTVTSAQKNPTAFYLCASSIFGSYEQYFGPGTRLTVT.

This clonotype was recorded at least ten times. The CDR3 sequence is CASSYQTSGKYQETQYF. Here the CDR3 DNA reads TGTGCCAGCAGTTACCAGACTAGCGGAAAGTACCAAGAGACCCAGTACTTC. This rearrangement joins TRBV6-2 or TRBV6-3 to TRBJ2-5; 9 bases are shared with TRBD2. This CDR3 is built from 17 residues. CDR1 is MNHEY, CDR2 SVGEGT, per germline. V gave up 2 bases and J gave up 0 bases; unmatched junction bases: 7.